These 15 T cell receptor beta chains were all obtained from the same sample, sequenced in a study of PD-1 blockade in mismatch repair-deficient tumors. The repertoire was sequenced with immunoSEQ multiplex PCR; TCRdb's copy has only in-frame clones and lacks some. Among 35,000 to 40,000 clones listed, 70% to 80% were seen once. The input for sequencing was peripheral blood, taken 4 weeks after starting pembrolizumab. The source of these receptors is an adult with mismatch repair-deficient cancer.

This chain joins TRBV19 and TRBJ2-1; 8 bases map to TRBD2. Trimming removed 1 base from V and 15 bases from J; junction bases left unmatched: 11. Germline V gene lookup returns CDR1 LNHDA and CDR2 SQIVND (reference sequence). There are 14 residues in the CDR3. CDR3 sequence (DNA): TGTGCCAGTAGTATAGGGCGTGGACTAGCCACACCGTTCTTC. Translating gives CASSIGRGLATPFF.

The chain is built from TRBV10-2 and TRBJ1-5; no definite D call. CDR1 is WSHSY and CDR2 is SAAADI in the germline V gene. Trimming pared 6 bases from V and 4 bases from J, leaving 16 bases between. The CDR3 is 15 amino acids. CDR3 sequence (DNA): TGCGCCAGCAGCCCCCGCGTCAGGAAGAATCAGCCCCAGCATTTT. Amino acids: CASSPRVRKNQPQHF.

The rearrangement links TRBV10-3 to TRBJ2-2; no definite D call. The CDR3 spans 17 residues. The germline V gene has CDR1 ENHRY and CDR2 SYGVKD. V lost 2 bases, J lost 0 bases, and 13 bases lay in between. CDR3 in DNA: TGTGCCATCAGTGAGCCGACTTTTACCTCGAACACCGGGGAGCTGTTTTTT. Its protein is CAISEPTFTSNTGELFF.

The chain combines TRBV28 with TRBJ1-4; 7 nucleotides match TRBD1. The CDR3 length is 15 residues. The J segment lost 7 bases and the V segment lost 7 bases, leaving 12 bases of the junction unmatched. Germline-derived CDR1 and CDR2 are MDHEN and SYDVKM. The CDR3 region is CASTPSGQGVEKLFF. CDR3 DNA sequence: TGTGCCAGCACCCCCTCGGGGCAGGGGGTTGAAAAACTGTTTTTT.

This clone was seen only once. CDR3 in DNA: TGCGCCAGCAGCTCCGGTGGGACAGACGAGCAGTACTTC. Translating it yields CASSSGGTDEQYF. This chain uses TRBV5-1 with TRBJ2-7; 7 nucleotides line up with TRBD1. Germline values: CDR1 SGHRS, CDR2 YFSETQ. The CDR3 has 13 amino acids. Trimming removed 3 bases from V and 5 bases from J; junction bases left unmatched: 5.

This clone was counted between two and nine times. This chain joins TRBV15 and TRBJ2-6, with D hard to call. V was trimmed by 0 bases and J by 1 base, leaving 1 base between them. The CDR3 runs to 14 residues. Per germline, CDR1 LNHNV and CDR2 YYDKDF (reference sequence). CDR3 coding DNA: TGTGCCACCAGCAGAGATTCTGGGGCCAACGTCCTGACTTTC. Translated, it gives CATSRDSGANVLTF. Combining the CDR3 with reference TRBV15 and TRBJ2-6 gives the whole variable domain DAMVIQNPRYQVTQFGKPVTLSCSQTLNHNVMYWYQQKSSQAPKLLFHYYDKDFNNEADTPDNFQSRRPNTSFCFLDIRSPGLGDTAMYLCATSRDSGANVLTFGAGSRLTVL.

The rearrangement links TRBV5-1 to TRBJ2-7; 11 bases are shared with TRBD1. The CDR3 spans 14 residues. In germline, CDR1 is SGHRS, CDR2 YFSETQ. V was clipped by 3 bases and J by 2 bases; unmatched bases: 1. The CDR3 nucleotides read TGCGCCAGCAGCTGGGACAGGGGGACCTACGAGCAGTACTTC. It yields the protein CASSWDRGTYEQYF.

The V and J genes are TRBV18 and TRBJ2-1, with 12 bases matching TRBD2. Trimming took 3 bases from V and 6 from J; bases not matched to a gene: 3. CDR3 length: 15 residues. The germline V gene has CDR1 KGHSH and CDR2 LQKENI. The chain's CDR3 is CASSPLAGGGNEQFF. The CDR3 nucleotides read TGTGCCAGCTCACCTCTAGCGGGAGGGGGCAATGAGCAGTTCTTC.

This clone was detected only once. CDR3 in amino acids: CASTPRDRISYEQYF. The DNA of the CDR3 is TGTGCCAGCACTCCTCGGGACAGAATCTCCTACGAGCAGTACTTC. This rearrangement joins TRBV28 to TRBJ2-7; TRBD1 matches at 7 bases. V was pared by 7 bases and J by 0 bases, with 9 bases of the junction left unmatched. The CDR3 runs 15 residues. Per the germline V gene, CDR1 is MDHEN and CDR2 is SYDVKM.

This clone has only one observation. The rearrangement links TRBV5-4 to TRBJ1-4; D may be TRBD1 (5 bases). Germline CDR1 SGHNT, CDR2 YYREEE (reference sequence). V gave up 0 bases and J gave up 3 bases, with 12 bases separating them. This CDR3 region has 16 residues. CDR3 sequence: CASSLGGEGSNEKLFF. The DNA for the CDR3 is TGTGCCAGCAGCTTGGGAGGGGAGGGATCTAATGAAAAACTGTTTTTT.

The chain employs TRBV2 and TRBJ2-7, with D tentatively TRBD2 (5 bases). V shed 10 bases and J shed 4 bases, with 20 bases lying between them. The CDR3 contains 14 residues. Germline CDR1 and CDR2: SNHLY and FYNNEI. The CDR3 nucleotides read TGTGCCACCCAGGAGCAGCGGACCCATTACGAGCAGTACTTC. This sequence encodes CATQEQRTHYEQYF.

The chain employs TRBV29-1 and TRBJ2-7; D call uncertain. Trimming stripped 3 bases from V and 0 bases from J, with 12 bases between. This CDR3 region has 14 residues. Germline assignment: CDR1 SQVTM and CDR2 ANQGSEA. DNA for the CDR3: TGCAGCGTTGAGGACCGGACCGTCTCCTACGAGCAGTACTTC. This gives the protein CSVEDRTVSYEQYF.

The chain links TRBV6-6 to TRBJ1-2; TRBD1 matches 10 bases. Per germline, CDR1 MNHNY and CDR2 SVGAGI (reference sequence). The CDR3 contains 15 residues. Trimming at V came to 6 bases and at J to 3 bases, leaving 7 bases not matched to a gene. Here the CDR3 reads CASRRGQGNYYGYTF. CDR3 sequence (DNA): TGTGCCAGCAGGAGGGGACAGGGGAATTACTATGGCTACACCTTC.

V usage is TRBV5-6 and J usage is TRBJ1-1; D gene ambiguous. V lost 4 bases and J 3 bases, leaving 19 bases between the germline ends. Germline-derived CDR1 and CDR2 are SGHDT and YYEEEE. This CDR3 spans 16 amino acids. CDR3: CASSPAQSLVDTEAFF. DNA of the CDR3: TGTGCCAGCAGCCCGGCCCAGTCTTTGGTGGACACTGAAGCTTTCTTT.

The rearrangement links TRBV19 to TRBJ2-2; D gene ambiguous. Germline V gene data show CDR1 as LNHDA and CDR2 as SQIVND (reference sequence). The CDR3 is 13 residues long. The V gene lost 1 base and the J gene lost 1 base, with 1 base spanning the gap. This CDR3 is CASSIVNTGELFF. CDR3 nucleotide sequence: TGTGCCAGTAGTATAGTGAACACCGGGGAGCTGTTTTTT.